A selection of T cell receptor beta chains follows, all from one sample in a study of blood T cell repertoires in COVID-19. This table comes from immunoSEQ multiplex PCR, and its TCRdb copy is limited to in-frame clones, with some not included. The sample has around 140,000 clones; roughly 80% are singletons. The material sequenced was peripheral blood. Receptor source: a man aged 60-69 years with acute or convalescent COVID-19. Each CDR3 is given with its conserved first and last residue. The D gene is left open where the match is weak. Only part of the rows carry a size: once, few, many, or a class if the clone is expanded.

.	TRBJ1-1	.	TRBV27	TGTGCCAGCAGTTTATCCACAACCACAAACACTGAAGCTTTCTTT	CASSLSTTTNTEAFF
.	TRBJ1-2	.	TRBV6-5	TGTGCCACCAAAGGGATCCCCGACGGGGGCTATGGCTACACCTTC	CATKGIPDGGYGYTF
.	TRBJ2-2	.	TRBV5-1	TGCGCCAGCAGCTTGGCAGGTCGCGCCGGGGAGCTGTTTTTT	CASSLAGRAGELFF
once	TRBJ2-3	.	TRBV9	TGTGCCAGCAGCCCTCACTTCACAGATACGCAGTATTTT	CASSPHFTDTQYF
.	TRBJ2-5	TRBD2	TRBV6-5	TGTGCCAGCAGTTTTAGCGGGGACATGCAAGAGACCCAGTACTTC	CASSFSGDMQETQYF
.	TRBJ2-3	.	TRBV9	TGTGCCAGCAGGGGCGGGGCGAGCACAGATACGCAGTATTTT	CASRGGASTDTQYF
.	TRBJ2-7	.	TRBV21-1	TGTGCCAGCAGCCTAGGACAGGGGTCCTACGAGCAGTACTTC	CASSLGQGSYEQYF
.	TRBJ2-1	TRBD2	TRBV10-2	TGCGCCAGCAGTCCATTCTCGGCTAGCGGGAATGAGCAGTTCTTC	CASSPFSASGNEQFF
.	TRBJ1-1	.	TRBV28	TGTGCCAGCAGTCCCAGGGTCACTGAAGCTTTCTTT	CASSPRVTEAFF
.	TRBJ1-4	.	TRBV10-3	TGTGCCATCAGTGACGGGGGGGGCGAAAAACTGTTTTTT	CAISDGGGEKLFF
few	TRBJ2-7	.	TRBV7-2	TGTGCCAGCAGCTTAGGCGTTAACGGTTTTTACGAGCAGTACTTC	CASSLGVNGFYEQYF
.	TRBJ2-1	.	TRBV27	TGTGCCAGCAGTTTATCGGGGACATTTAGGGAGTTCTTC	CASSLSGTFREFF
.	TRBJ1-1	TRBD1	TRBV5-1	TGCGCCAGCAGCTTGGCCTCTTGGGGACAGCTGAACACTGAAGCTTTCTTT	CASSLASWGQLNTEAFF
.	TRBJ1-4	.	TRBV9	TGTGCCAGCAGCCCCGGCCAGGCGGGTGGAGAAAAACTGTTTTTT	CASSPGQAGGEKLFF
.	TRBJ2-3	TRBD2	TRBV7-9	TGTGCCAGCAGCCCCCCCAGCGGGGGGGCGGTTGAAGATACGCAGTATTTT	CASSPPSGGAVEDTQYF
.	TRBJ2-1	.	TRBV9	TGTGCCAGCACTCCGGGGCCCGACAGGACCAACTACAATGAGCAGTTCTTC	CASTPGPDRTNYNEQFF
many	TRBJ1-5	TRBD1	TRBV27	TGTGCCAGCAGTCCCCAGGGACAGATCATTGATCCCCAGCATTTT	CASSPQGQIIDPQHF
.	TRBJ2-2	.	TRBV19	TGTGCCAGTAGTATTGGAGTCGGGGAGCTGTTTTTT	CASSIGVGELFF
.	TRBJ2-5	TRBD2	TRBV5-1	TGCGCCAGCAGCTTGTTGACTAGCAAGCTCCAAGAGACCCAGTACTTC	CASSLLTSKLQETQYF
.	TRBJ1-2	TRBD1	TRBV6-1	TGTGCCAGCAGTGAACGACAGGGAGTTTTCTATGGCTACACCTTC	CASSERQGVFYGYTF
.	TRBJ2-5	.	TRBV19	TGTGCCAGTAGGCATCAGGACAGAGAGACCCAGTACTTC	CASRHQDRETQYF
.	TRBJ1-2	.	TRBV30	TGTGCCTGGAGCGTGGGGGGGAATAACTATGGCTACACCTTC	CAWSVGGNNYGYTF
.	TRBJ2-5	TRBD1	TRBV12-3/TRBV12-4	TGTGCCAGCAGGCGACAGGGGCCAGAGACCCAGTACTTC	CASRRQGPETQYF
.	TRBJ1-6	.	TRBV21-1	TGTGCCATCCGGGGTCCCGGCCCCCTCCACTTT	CAIRGPGPLHF
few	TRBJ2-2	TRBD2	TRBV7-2	TGTGCCAGCAGCCCGATTAGCGGGGGGCCGGACACCGGGGAGCTGTTTTTT	CASSPISGGPDTGELFF
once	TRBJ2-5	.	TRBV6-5	TGTGCCAGCAGTTACGTCAGCCAAGAGACCCAGTACTTC	CASSYVSQETQYF
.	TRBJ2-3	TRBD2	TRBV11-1	TGTGCCAGCAGCAAAGCGGGAGCGAGCACAGATACGCAGTATTTT	CASSKAGASTDTQYF
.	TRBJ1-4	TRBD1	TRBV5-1	TGCGCCAGCAGCTTGAGGGGACAGGGGGCGGCTGAAAAACTGTTTTTT	CASSLRGQGAAEKLFF
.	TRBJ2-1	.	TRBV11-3	TGTGCCAGCAGCTTAGTTGTTTCAAGAGACTACAATGAGCAGTTCTTC	CASSLVVSRDYNEQFF
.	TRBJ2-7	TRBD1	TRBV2	TGTGCCAGCAGGGACACCCGGACAGGAGCGAGCTCCTACGAGCAGTACTTC	CASRDTRTGASSYEQYF
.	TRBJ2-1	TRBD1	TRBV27	TGTGCCAGCAGTAAACCGACAGGGAGCTCCTACAATGAGCAGTTCTTC	CASSKPTGSSYNEQFF
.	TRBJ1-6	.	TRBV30	TGTGCCTGGACACAGGGTCTCTATAATTCACCCCTCCACTTT	CAWTQGLYNSPLHF
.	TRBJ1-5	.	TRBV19	TGTGCCAGTAGTGTCGACGGGGGGGGCAATCAGCCCCAGCATTTT	CASSVDGGGNQPQHF
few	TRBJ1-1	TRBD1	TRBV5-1	TGCGCCAGCAGCTTGGTCGGACAGGGGGCCACTGAAGCTTTCTTT	CASSLVGQGATEAFF
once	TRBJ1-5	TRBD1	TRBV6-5	TGTGCCAGCAGTCGGACAGGAAATCAGCCCCAGCATTTT	CASSRTGNQPQHF
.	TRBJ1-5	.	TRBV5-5	TGTGCCAGCAGCTTGGGAGGGCTCGGCAATCAGCCCCAGCATTTT	CASSLGGLGNQPQHF
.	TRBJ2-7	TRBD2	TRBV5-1	TGCGCCAGCAGCCTTCAGACTAGCGGACCCTACGAGCAGTACTTC	CASSLQTSGPYEQYF
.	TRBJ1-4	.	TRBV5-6	TGTGCCAGCAACTCAGGGAATGCTAATGAAAAACTGTTTTTT	CASNSGNANEKLFF
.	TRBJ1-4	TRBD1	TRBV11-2	TGTGCCAGCAGCTTAGTCGGGACAGGGTTTGAAAAACTGTTTTTT	CASSLVGTGFEKLFF
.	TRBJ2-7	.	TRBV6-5	TGTGCCAGCAGTTACGCAGGGTTCCACGAGCAGTACTTC	CASSYAGFHEQYF
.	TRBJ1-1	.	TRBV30	TGTGCCTGGATCAGAGGGCGCCCTGAAGCTTTCTTT	CAWIRGRPEAFF
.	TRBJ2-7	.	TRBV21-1	TGTGCCAGCAGCGAAATGGGACGGACAGCTACCTACGAGCAGTACTTC	CASSEMGRTATYEQYF
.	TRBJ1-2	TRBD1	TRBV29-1	TGCAGCGTTGATCTCGGACAGGGAACGTATGGCTACACCTTC	CSVDLGQGTYGYTF
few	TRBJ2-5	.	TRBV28	TGTGCCAGCAGCCTTATCGACCCAGCGGGTTCGGGGACCCAGTACTTC	CASSLIDPAGSGTQYF
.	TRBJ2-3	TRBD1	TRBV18	TGTGCCAGCTCAACAGGGACAGGGGGCGGCACAGATACGCAGTATTTT	CASSTGTGGGTDTQYF
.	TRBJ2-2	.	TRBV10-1	TGCGCCAGCAGTGAATCCTGGAACACCGGGGAGCTGTTTTTT	CASSESWNTGELFF
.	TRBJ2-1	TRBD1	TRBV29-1	TGCAGCGGCAGGGGGAATGAGCAGTTCTTC	CSGRGNEQFF
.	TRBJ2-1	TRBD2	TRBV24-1	TGTGCCACCAGTGAACCGGGGAGGGGAGGTAATGAGCAGTTCTTC	CATSEPGRGGNEQFF
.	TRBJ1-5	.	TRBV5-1	TGCGCCAGCAGCTTGGATGGGGCGATTCAGCCCCAGCATTTT	CASSLDGAIQPQHF
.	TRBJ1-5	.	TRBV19	TGTGCCAGTAGTAATGGGCAGGGGAGGCCCCAGCATTTT	CASSNGQGRPQHF